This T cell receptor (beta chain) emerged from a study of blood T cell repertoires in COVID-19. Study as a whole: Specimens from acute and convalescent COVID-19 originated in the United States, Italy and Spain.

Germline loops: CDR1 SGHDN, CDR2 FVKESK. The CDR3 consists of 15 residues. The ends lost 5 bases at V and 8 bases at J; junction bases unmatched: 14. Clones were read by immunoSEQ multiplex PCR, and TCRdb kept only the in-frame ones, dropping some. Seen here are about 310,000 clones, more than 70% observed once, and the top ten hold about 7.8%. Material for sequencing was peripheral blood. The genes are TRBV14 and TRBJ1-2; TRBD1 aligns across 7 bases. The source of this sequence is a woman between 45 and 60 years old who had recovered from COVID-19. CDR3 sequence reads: CASSGKWTGSAGYTF. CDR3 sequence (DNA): TGTGCCAGCAGCGGAAAGTGGACAGGCTCGGCGGGCTACACCTTC.